Listed below are T cell receptor beta chains from one sample, sequenced in a study of T cells in Graves' hyperthyroidism and ophthalmopathy. TCRdb re-called the multiplex PCR reads with MiXCR, one entry per CDR3 protein. The table shows some 740,000 distinct CDR3 sequences, with 11% to 15% occurring only once. The material sequenced was blood. Receptor source: a woman under 30 with Graves' hyperthyroidism. Each CDR3 is given with its conserved first and last residue. Fields, in order: J gene, V gene, clone size, D gene, CDR3 DNA, CDR3 protein. D genes are given only for firm matches. Clone size is not always given. Where it is, it says once, few, many or a class for expanded clones.

>TRBJ2-3|TRBV20-1|few|.
TGCAGTCAATCTGGGGCTAGAGGGGCAGATACGCAGTATTTT
CSQSGARGADTQYF
>TRBJ2-2|TRBV7-3|many|TRBD2
TGTGCCAGCAGCCAGACTAGCGGAAGCCTCGCGAACACCGGGGAGCTGTTTTTT
CASSQTSGSLANTGELFF
>TRBJ1-2|TRBV6-5|few|.
TGTGCCAGCAGCTCGACAGGAAGCTATGGCTACACCTTC
CASSSTGSYGYTF
>TRBJ2-1|TRBV6-2/TRBV6-3|.|TRBD2
TGTGCCAGCAGTGTACCTCTTAGCGGGCTAGGGTACAATGAGCAGTTCTTC
CASSVPLSGLGYNEQFF
>TRBJ2-7|TRBV30|many|.
TGTGCCTGGCGGACCGTCAGCGGCTACGAGCAGTACTTC
CAWRTVSGYEQYF
>TRBJ2-3|TRBV18|.|.
TGTGCCAGCTTACGCTCCGGGACTTATAGCACAGATACGCAGTATTTT
CASLRSGTYSTDTQYF
>TRBJ2-5|TRBV5-1|many|TRBD2
TGCGCCAGCAGCTTGGCCGGGACTAGCGGGAGTAGGGGATACCAAGAGACCCAGTACTTC
CASSLAGTSGSRGYQETQYF
>TRBJ2-4|TRBV18|.|TRBD2
TGTGCCAGCTCACCACCGTTAGCGGGACCCTCCAAAAACATTCAGTACTTC
CASSPPLAGPSKNIQYF
>TRBJ2-1|TRBV20-1|many|.
TGCAGTGCTAGACGAGGGTTCTACAATGAGCAGTTCTTC
CSARRGFYNEQFF
>TRBJ1-4|TRBV20-1|many|.
TGCAGTGCTCCCAGGGTCGGTGAAAAACTGTTTTTT
CSAPRVGEKLFF
>TRBJ2-7|TRBV28|many|TRBD2
TGTGCCAGCAGTTTATCGACTAGCGGATCCTACGAGCAGTACTTC
CASSLSTSGSYEQYF
>TRBJ2-7|TRBV20-1|many|TRBD2
TGCAGTGCTATAAGCGGGGGCTACGAGCAGTACTTC
CSAISGGYEQYF
>TRBJ1-1|TRBV5-1|many|.
TGCGCCAGCAGCTCTCCTCTGGACGGACTAGACGGGGCTGAAGCTTTCTTT
CASSSPLDGLDGAEAFF
>TRBJ1-1|TRBV12-3/TRBV12-4|.|.
TGTGCCAGCAGTTTTGGTCAGGATGAAGCTTTCTTT
CASSFGQDEAFF
>TRBJ2-1|TRBV30|many|TRBD2
TGTGCCTGGAGTGTGCAGCGGGAGGACAATGAGCAGTTCTTC
CAWSVQREDNEQFF
>TRBJ1-2|TRBV6-1|many|.
TGTGCCAGCAGAGTACAGGGATTCGGCGGCTACACCTTC
CASRVQGFGGYTF
>TRBJ2-1|TRBV14|many|.
TGTGCCAGCAGCCACCGGACGCCTTCCGATGAGCAGTTCTTC
CASSHRTPSDEQFF
>TRBJ2-7|TRBV20-1|few|.
TGCAGTGCTAGAGAGGTGGGCTACGAGCAGTACTTC
CSAREVGYEQYF
>TRBJ2-1|TRBV6-4|many|.
TGTGCCAGCAGTGACGTTGGGAGCATGTCCTACAATGAGCAGTTCTTC
CASSDVGSMSYNEQFF
>TRBJ2-7|TRBV27|many|TRBD1
TGTGCCAGCAGTTTAAAGGACAGGGAGTCCTACGAGCAGTACTTC
CASSLKDRESYEQYF
>TRBJ2-2|TRBV7-9|few|TRBD2
TGTGCCAGCAGCTTAGAAGGGCGACTAGCCCGAAACACCGGGGAGCTGTTTTTT
CASSLEGRLARNTGELFF
>TRBJ1-4|TRBV4-1|few|.
TGCGCCAGCAGTCGACAGTCCCCTAATGAAAAACTGTTTTTT
CASSRQSPNEKLFF
>TRBJ1-2|TRBV7-9|.|.
TGTGCCAGCAGCTTAGGTAACGGATTCTATGGCTACACCTTC
CASSLGNGFYGYTF
>TRBJ1-5|TRBV2|many|TRBD1
TGTGCCAGCAACGGACAGGTCAATCAGCCCCAGCATTTT
CASNGQVNQPQHF
>TRBJ2-7|TRBV27|.|TRBD2
TGTGCCAGCAGAGGTAGCGGGAGACCCGAGCAGTACTTC
CASRGSGRPEQYF
>TRBJ2-1|TRBV20-1|many|.
TGCAGTGCTGGCCCTAACTCCTACAATGAGCAGTTCTTC
CSAGPNSYNEQFF
>TRBJ2-1|TRBV6-1|many|TRBD2
TGTGCCAGCAGGGGACGGGGGGGAGTTGAGCAGTTCTTC
CASRGRGGVEQFF
>TRBJ2-2|TRBV7-8|.|TRBD1
TGTGCCAGCAGCTTATATGACAGGGGGATTTCGAACACCGGGGAGCTGTTTTTT
CASSLYDRGISNTGELFF
>TRBJ2-2|TRBV7-9|.|TRBD2
TGTGCCAGCAGCCCCCCGACGGGGGGTGCCGGGGAGCTGTTTTTT
CASSPPTGGAGELFF
>TRBJ2-5|TRBV7-2|many|.
TGTGCCAGCAGACCAGGGATACAAGAGACCCAGTACTTC
CASRPGIQETQYF
>TRBJ2-5|TRBV5-1|few|TRBD2
TGCGCCAGCAGCTTGGGGCTAGCGGGTCGGTGGGAAGAGACCCAGTACTTC
CASSLGLAGRWEETQYF
>TRBJ1-2|TRBV24-1|.|.
TGTGCCACCAGACCGGCAGGGATGGGTGGCTACACCTTC
CATRPAGMGGYTF
>TRBJ2-7|TRBV2|many|.
TGTGCCAGCAGTGATCGGACAGCCTTGGAGCAGTACTTC
CASSDRTALEQYF
>TRBJ1-1|TRBV5-6|.|TRBD1
TGTGCCAGCAGCTTAGAGGGACAGACCTTTTGGGCTTTCTTT
CASSLEGQTFWAFF
>TRBJ2-3|TRBV5-6|.|.
TGTGCCAGCAGCTTGGTTCCAGGGGGCACAGATACGCAGTATTTT
CASSLVPGGTDTQYF
>TRBJ2-7|TRBV20-1|.|.
TGCAGTGCCAGGGGGGGTAGCGGGGTCCCAGACGAGCAGTACTTC
CSARGGSGVPDEQYF
>TRBJ2-2|TRBV29-1|few|TRBD1
TGCAGCGTTGAGGGTGGGGACAGGGGTTTGGTCGGGGAGCTGTTTTTT
CSVEGGDRGLVGELFF
>TRBJ1-3|TRBV3-1|many|.
TGTGCCAGCAGTACAGGGATTCGTGGAAACACCATATATTTT
CASSTGIRGNTIYF